These T cell receptor beta chains were read from a single sample in a study of blood T cell repertoires in COVID-19. The method was immunoSEQ multiplex PCR; TCRdb's version includes in-frame clones alone and lacks a portion of them. The repertoire holds more than 70,000 clones, with 80% to 90% as singletons. Sequencing was carried out using peripheral blood. The receptors were sampled from a man aged 50 or older with active COVID-19. The CDR3 runs from the conserved cysteine through the conserved F or W. A D gene is named only where the DNA matches it firmly. Clone size, where shown, is once, few, many, or a class for clones that have expanded.

J gene: TRBJ2-7; V gene: TRBV10-3; D gene: -; clone size: -; CDR3 DNA: TGTGCCATCAGGACAAATGGGGCCCTGCAGGTCGAGCAGTACTTC; CDR3 protein: CAIRTNGALQVEQYF
J gene: TRBJ1-1; V gene: TRBV30; D gene: -; clone size: -; CDR3 DNA: TGTGCCTGGAGTGTACCCCGACACACCGAGGGGAACACTGAAGCTTTCTTT; CDR3 protein: CAWSVPRHTEGNTEAFF
J gene: TRBJ2-7; V gene: TRBV7-2; D gene: -; clone size: -; CDR3 DNA: TGTGCCAGCAGCTGGAACTACAACGAGCAGTACTTC; CDR3 protein: CASSWNYNEQYF
J gene: TRBJ1-4; V gene: TRBV28; D gene: -; clone size: once; CDR3 DNA: TGTGCCAGCAGTTTGGCTGCTAATGAAAAACTGTTTTTT; CDR3 protein: CASSLAANEKLFF
J gene: TRBJ2-5; V gene: TRBV5-6; D gene: TRBD1; clone size: few; CDR3 DNA: TGTGCCAGCAGCTTATCCTTCGGGACAGGGAGGGAGACCCAGTACTTC; CDR3 protein: CASSLSFGTGRETQYF
J gene: TRBJ2-7; V gene: TRBV7-2; D gene: TRBD2; clone size: -; CDR3 DNA: TGTGCCAGCAGCTGGTCTAGTGCTAGCGGGAGGGGCTACGAGCAGTACTTC; CDR3 protein: CASSWSSASGRGYEQYF
J gene: TRBJ2-7; V gene: TRBV20-1; D gene: -; clone size: -; CDR3 DNA: TGCAGTGCTAGTAAATACCAGGGCGAGCAGTACTTC; CDR3 protein: CSASKYQGEQYF
J gene: TRBJ2-1; V gene: TRBV13; D gene: -; clone size: -; CDR3 DNA: TGTGCCAGCAGCTTTCGTCGTGAGCAGTTCTTC; CDR3 protein: CASSFRREQFF
J gene: TRBJ1-2; V gene: TRBV7-9; D gene: TRBD1; clone size: few; CDR3 DNA: TGTGCCAGCAGCTCAACTGGGACAGCCTTCTATGGCTACACCTTC; CDR3 protein: CASSSTGTAFYGYTF
J gene: TRBJ1-2; V gene: TRBV6-5; D gene: TRBD1; clone size: -; CDR3 DNA: TGTGCCAGCAGTTCCGGGACAGGGAGAGGAAACTATGGCTACACCTTC; CDR3 protein: CASSSGTGRGNYGYTF
J gene: TRBJ2-1; V gene: TRBV11-1; D gene: -; clone size: once; CDR3 DNA: TGTGCCAGCAGCTTAGTGAACTTGGGGGGGCAGTTCTTC; CDR3 protein: CASSLVNLGGQFF
J gene: TRBJ2-7; V gene: TRBV11-2; D gene: -; clone size: -; CDR3 DNA: TGTGCCAGCAGCCGGACAGCCCTCTACGAGCAGTACTTC; CDR3 protein: CASSRTALYEQYF
J gene: TRBJ1-1; V gene: TRBV7-2; D gene: -; clone size: -; CDR3 DNA: TGTGCCAGCAGCGTGGGTCCTTTAAAGGGGACTGAAGCTTTCTTT; CDR3 protein: CASSVGPLKGTEAFF
J gene: TRBJ2-7; V gene: TRBV7-2; D gene: -; clone size: -; CDR3 DNA: TGTGCCAGCAGCTTAGCGTCCTCTACCTCCTACGAGCAGTACTTC; CDR3 protein: CASSLASSTSYEQYF
J gene: TRBJ1-5; V gene: TRBV4-1; D gene: -; clone size: many; CDR3 DNA: TGCGCCAGCAGCCAACCAGACAGCCCCCATCAGCCCCAGCATTTT; CDR3 protein: CASSQPDSPHQPQHF
J gene: TRBJ2-2; V gene: TRBV24-1; D gene: -; clone size: -; CDR3 DNA: TGTGCCACCAGTGACCCCTCCGGGAGTGTAGCCGGGGAGCTGTTTTTT; CDR3 protein: CATSDPSGSVAGELFF
J gene: TRBJ2-7; V gene: TRBV27; D gene: TRBD1; clone size: -; CDR3 DNA: TGTGCCAGCAGTCTACGGGGACAGGGACTCTACGAGCAGTACTTC; CDR3 protein: CASSLRGQGLYEQYF
J gene: TRBJ2-7; V gene: TRBV7-3; D gene: TRBD2; clone size: -; CDR3 DNA: TGTGCCAGCAGGAACCGGGCGGGAGCCCCTTCCATCCTAGGGGAGCAGTACTTC; CDR3 protein: CASRNRAGAPSILGEQYF
J gene: TRBJ2-2; V gene: TRBV2; D gene: -; clone size: -; CDR3 DNA: TGTGCCAGCAGTGACAGGGGAATCGGGGAGCTGTTTTTT; CDR3 protein: CASSDRGIGELFF
J gene: TRBJ1-4; V gene: TRBV5-1; D gene: TRBD1; clone size: -; CDR3 DNA: TGCGCCAGCAGCCCGAGACAGGGTAATGAAAAACTGTTTTTT; CDR3 protein: CASSPRQGNEKLFF
J gene: TRBJ2-5; V gene: TRBV18; D gene: TRBD2; clone size: -; CDR3 DNA: TGTGCCAGCCAGACCGGGACTAGCGGGAGGGAGACCCAGTACTTC; CDR3 protein: CASQTGTSGRETQYF
J gene: TRBJ1-6; V gene: TRBV28; D gene: -; clone size: -; CDR3 DNA: TGTGCCAGCAGGGGGGGGGAGTCACCCCTCCACTTT; CDR3 protein: CASRGGESPLHF
J gene: TRBJ1-4; V gene: TRBV23-1; D gene: -; clone size: -; CDR3 DNA: TGCGCCAGCAGTCATCCCCCAGGGCCCTTTGAAAAACTGTTTTTT; CDR3 protein: CASSHPPGPFEKLFF
J gene: TRBJ2-6; V gene: TRBV6-5; D gene: -; clone size: -; CDR3 DNA: TGTGCCAGCACCAACTCTGGGGCCAACGTCCTGACTTTC; CDR3 protein: CASTNSGANVLTF
J gene: TRBJ1-1; V gene: TRBV11-3; D gene: TRBD1; clone size: -; CDR3 DNA: TGTGCCAGCAGCTCGGGACAGCCGAACACTGAAGCTTTCTTT; CDR3 protein: CASSSGQPNTEAFF
J gene: TRBJ1-1; V gene: TRBV30; D gene: TRBD1; clone size: -; CDR3 DNA: TGTGCCTGGAGTCGGGACAGGGGGACTGAAGCTTTCTTT; CDR3 protein: CAWSRDRGTEAFF
J gene: TRBJ2-1; V gene: TRBV24-1; D gene: TRBD2; clone size: -; CDR3 DNA: TGTGCCACCAGTGAGATAGCGGGAGGAGGGAATGAGCAGTTCTTC; CDR3 protein: CATSEIAGGGNEQFF
J gene: TRBJ2-7; V gene: TRBV4-2; D gene: TRBD1; clone size: -; CDR3 DNA: TGTGCCAGCAGCCAAGATCCAGGGGGCTGGAGCTCCTACGAGCAGTACTTC; CDR3 protein: CASSQDPGGWSSYEQYF
J gene: TRBJ2-3; V gene: TRBV5-1; D gene: -; clone size: -; CDR3 DNA: TGCGCCAGCAGTCCCCTTGGCACAGATACGCAGTATTTT; CDR3 protein: CASSPLGTDTQYF
J gene: TRBJ2-7; V gene: TRBV29-1; D gene: -; clone size: -; CDR3 DNA: TGCAGCGTTGAGGCTAGCGAGACCTACGAGCAGTACTTC; CDR3 protein: CSVEASETYEQYF
J gene: TRBJ1-6; V gene: TRBV5-5; D gene: TRBD1; clone size: -; CDR3 DNA: TGTGCCAGCAGCTTGCTGGACAGGGAGTATAATTCACCCCTCCACTTT; CDR3 protein: CASSLLDREYNSPLHF
J gene: TRBJ1-2; V gene: TRBV19; D gene: -; clone size: -; CDR3 DNA: TGTGCCAGTAGCCCGTCGACAGTCGGCTACACCTTC; CDR3 protein: CASSPSTVGYTF
J gene: TRBJ1-2; V gene: TRBV6-2/TRBV6-3; D gene: -; clone size: -; CDR3 DNA: TGTGCCAGCAGTCCGGGGGGACACTATGGCTACACCTTC; CDR3 protein: CASSPGGHYGYTF
J gene: TRBJ2-3; V gene: TRBV5-6; D gene: TRBD1; clone size: -; CDR3 DNA: TGTGCCAGCAGCACCCCGGGACAGGGTTATTTGCAGTATTTT; CDR3 protein: CASSTPGQGYLQYF
J gene: TRBJ2-5; V gene: TRBV11-1; D gene: TRBD2; clone size: -; CDR3 DNA: TGTGCCAGCAGCCCCGGTTGGAGCGGGAGAAAGACCCAGTACTTC; CDR3 protein: CASSPGWSGRKTQYF
J gene: TRBJ1-5; V gene: TRBV7-3; D gene: -; clone size: few; CDR3 DNA: TGTGCCAGCAGCCCCCAGTCGGGGGGCAGTCAGCCCCAGCATTTT; CDR3 protein: CASSPQSGGSQPQHF
J gene: TRBJ1-2; V gene: TRBV5-1; D gene: TRBD1; clone size: -; CDR3 DNA: TGCGCCAGCAGTATCGGACAGGGCGATGGCTACACCTTC; CDR3 protein: CASSIGQGDGYTF
J gene: TRBJ1-1; V gene: TRBV18; D gene: TRBD1; clone size: few; CDR3 DNA: TGTGCCAGCTCACCCATGGGGGGACAGGAGAGCACTGAAGCTTTCTTT; CDR3 protein: CASSPMGGQESTEAFF
J gene: TRBJ1-1; V gene: TRBV19; D gene: -; clone size: -; CDR3 DNA: TGTGCCAGTAGTATACTCAAGGGGCGGAACACTGAAGCTTTCTTT; CDR3 protein: CASSILKGRNTEAFF
J gene: TRBJ1-2; V gene: TRBV3-1/TRBV3-2; D gene: -; clone size: -; CDR3 DNA: TGTGCCAGCAGAAACAGAGAACTCTATGGCTACACCTTC; CDR3 protein: CASRNRELYGYTF
J gene: TRBJ1-6; V gene: TRBV6-6; D gene: -; clone size: -; CDR3 DNA: TGTGCCAGCAGTTACTCCGGGGAAAATTCACCCCTCCACTTT; CDR3 protein: CASSYSGENSPLHF
J gene: TRBJ1-1; V gene: TRBV5-1; D gene: -; clone size: -; CDR3 DNA: TGCGCCAGCAGCCTAAGGGACGGGGGCACTGAAGCTTTCTTT; CDR3 protein: CASSLRDGGTEAFF
J gene: TRBJ2-1; V gene: TRBV30; D gene: -; clone size: once; CDR3 DNA: TGTGCCTGGAGTTCGCTAGTTCCCTACAATGAGCAGTTCTTC; CDR3 protein: CAWSSLVPYNEQFF
J gene: TRBJ1-1; V gene: TRBV9; D gene: -; clone size: -; CDR3 DNA: TGTGCCAGCAGCCTCCAACCAGGGTACACTGAAGCTTTCTTT; CDR3 protein: CASSLQPGYTEAFF
J gene: TRBJ2-5; V gene: TRBV28; D gene: TRBD2; clone size: -; CDR3 DNA: TGTGCCAGCAGTCCCGCGACATTAGCGGGGGGCGAGACCCAGTACTTC; CDR3 protein: CASSPATLAGGETQYF
J gene: TRBJ1-1; V gene: TRBV15; D gene: -; clone size: once; CDR3 DNA: TGTGCCACCAGCCTGGAACGGAGCCGGGTTACTGAAGCTTTCTTT; CDR3 protein: CATSLERSRVTEAFF
J gene: TRBJ2-2; V gene: TRBV15; D gene: -; clone size: -; CDR3 DNA: TGTGCCACCAGCAGAAGGTTTGGGGGCCCAAACACCGGGGAGCTGTTTTTT; CDR3 protein: CATSRRFGGPNTGELFF
J gene: TRBJ2-3; V gene: TRBV7-2; D gene: TRBD2; clone size: -; CDR3 DNA: TGTGCCAGCAGCTCCAGGACTAGCGGGGGGACGACAGATACGCAGTATTTT; CDR3 protein: CASSSRTSGGTTDTQYF
J gene: TRBJ2-3; V gene: TRBV28; D gene: -; clone size: -; CDR3 DNA: TGTGCCAGCAGTTTACTTGGCGGTATGGATACGCAGTATTTT; CDR3 protein: CASSLLGGMDTQYF